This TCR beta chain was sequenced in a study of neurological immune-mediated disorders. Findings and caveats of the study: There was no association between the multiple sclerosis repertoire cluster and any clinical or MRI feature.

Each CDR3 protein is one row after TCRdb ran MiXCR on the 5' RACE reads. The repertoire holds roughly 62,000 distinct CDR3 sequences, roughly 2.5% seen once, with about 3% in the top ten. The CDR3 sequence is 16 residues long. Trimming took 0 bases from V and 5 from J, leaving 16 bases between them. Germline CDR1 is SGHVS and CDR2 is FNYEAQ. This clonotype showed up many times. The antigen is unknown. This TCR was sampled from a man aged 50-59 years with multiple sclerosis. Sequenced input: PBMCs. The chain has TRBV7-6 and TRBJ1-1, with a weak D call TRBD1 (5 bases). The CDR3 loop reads CASSLAVPGTGTEAFF. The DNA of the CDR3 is TGTGCCAGCAGCTTAGCGGTTCCCGGGACGGGAACTGAAGCTTTCTTT. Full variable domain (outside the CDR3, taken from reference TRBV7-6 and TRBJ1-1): GAGVSQSPRYKVTKRGQDVALRCDPISGHVSLYWYRQALGQGPEFLTYFNYEAQQDKSGLPNDRFSAERPEGSISTLTIQRTEQRDSAMYRCASSLAVPGTGTEAFFGQGTRLTVV.